This TCR beta chain was sequenced for a study of graft-versus-host responses after intestinal transplantation. Study in general: Transplant recipients had multivisceral, liver-intestinal, or isolated intestinal grafts. Each patient got anti-thymocyte globulin induction, then tacrolimus and steroids for two to four years. Notes on the study in general: When patients had graft-donor T cell macrochimerism, their allografts held high graft-versus-host to host-versus-graft clonal ratios. GvH clones appeared in recipient marrow, some first in ileum or blood.

Libraries were prepared by immunoSEQ multiplex PCR; TCRdb keeps only in-frame clonotypes and omits some of them. Of 130,000 to 150,000 clones in the sample, around 90% were seen once. Trimming stripped 8 bases from V and 2 bases from J, with 12 bases between. Looked up from germline, CDR1 is MRHNA and CDR2 is SNTAGT. There are 13 residues in the CDR3. With respect to this clone: Its antigen is still unknown.

This specimen consisted of unstimulated CD4+ T cells sorted from spleen or lymph node cells, obtained before intestinal transplant. This TCR derives from a human donor who received an intestinal transplant. The chain has TRBV6-4 and TRBJ1-1; no reliable D call. CDR3 amino acids: CASSEWRNTEAFF. The CDR3 DNA sequence: TGTGCCAGCTCTGAATGGAGAAACACTGAAGCTTTCTTT.